Each of the 18 T cell receptor beta chains below was sequenced from the same sample in a study of liver allograft versus peripheral blood T cells. On the study more broadly: Transplanted livers and recipients' peripheral blood had their T cell receptor repertoires compared.

TCRdb re-analysed the reads in MiXCR, keeping a single row per CDR3 protein. The profile shows 6,000 to 9,500 distinct CDR3 sequences, over 15% of them singletons. The receptor source for this set is a human patient who had a liver transplant. Among the T cells, some may be from the graft donor.

By sample share, this clonotype is medium-sized. The chain recombines TRBV19 with TRBJ1-1; D is unclear. CDR3 length: 15 amino acids. Trimming stripped 1 base from V and 9 bases from J, with 18 bases between. Germline assignment: CDR1 LNHDA and CDR2 SQIVND (reference sequence). The CDR3 reads CASSIAPGVDGKAFF. The CDR3 DNA follows: TGTGCCAGTAGTATAGCCCCTGGGGTGGACGGCAAAGCTTTCTTT.

Sample share makes this clonotype medium-sized. The chain joins TRBV7-9 to TRBJ1-2; TRBD1 matches 7 bases. V lost 5 bases and J lost 4; bases outside the gene matches: 4. The length of the CDR3 is 13 residues. Germline V gene data show CDR1 as SEHNR and CDR2 as FQNEAQ (reference sequence). Written as DNA, the CDR3 is TGTGCCAGCAGCCAGACAGGGCCCTATGGCTACACCTTC. This gives the protein CASSQTGPYGYTF.

J is TRBJ1-5 and V is TRBV6-6; a weak D match, TRBD1 (5 bases). V lost 2 bases to trimming and J lost 4 bases, with 9 bases between them. The CDR3 covers 14 residues. In germline, CDR1 is MNHNY, CDR2 SVGAGI (reference sequence). CDR3: CASSYTTENQPQHF. The CDR3 DNA is TGTGCCAGCAGTTACACGACAGAAAATCAGCCCCAGCATTTT.

The chain employs TRBV20-1 and TRBJ1-2, with TRBD1 identical over 10 bases. The CDR3 consists of 13 residues. The V segment lost 1 base and the J segment 8 bases; nucleotides outside the gene matches: 4. The germline V gene encodes CDR1 DFQATT and CDR2 SNEGSKA (reference sequence). CDR3 sequence (DNA): TGCAGTGCTAGAGCCGGGACAGGGGAGGGCTACACCTTC. Translation: CSARAGTGEGYTF.

This clonotype was picked up a small number of times. The chain carries TRBV20-1 and TRBJ2-7; 14 bases align to TRBD2. There are 20 residues in the CDR3. V dropped 1 base and J dropped 4; count of bases not matched to a gene: 18. Germline V CDR1 and CDR2: DFQATT, SNEGSKA (reference sequence). The DNA for the CDR3 is TGCAGTGCTAGAGTATCTTCGACTAGCGGGGGGGAATGGGGTTTGTACGAGCAGTACTTC. Translation: CSARVSSTSGGEWGLYEQYF.

Only a few counts were recorded for this clonotype. The genes are TRBV20-1 and TRBJ1-2; 8 bases are a match to TRBD1. This CDR3 is built from 14 residues. CDR1 is DFQATT and CDR2 is SNEGSKA in the germline V gene (reference sequence). The trim removed 2 bases at V and 4 bases at J, leaving 6 bases unmatched. In DNA form, the CDR3 reads TGCAGTGCTAGAAGTGACAGGGGTACCTATGGCTACACCTTC. Translated, it gives CSARSDRGTYGYTF.

Sample share makes this clonotype medium-sized. This sequence joins TRBV29-1 and TRBJ2-1, with 9 bases aligning to TRBD2. The CDR3 has 13 residues. With 4 bases clipped from V and 7 bases from J, the junction kept 5 bases outside the gene matches. Germline lookup yields CDR1 SQVTM and CDR2 ANQGSEA. The CDR3 is CSVASGDWNEQFF. In nucleotides, the CDR3 is TGCAGCGTTGCTAGCGGGGATTGGAATGAGCAGTTCTTC.

Only a few counts were recorded for this clonotype. The genes are TRBV7-2 and TRBJ2-3; the D gene is possibly TRBD1 (5 bases). This CDR3 has 15 amino acids. Germline lookup yields CDR1 SGHTA and CDR2 FQGNSA. The V end lost 5 bases, the J end lost 5 bases, and 17 bases lay between the germline ends. In DNA, the CDR3 is TGTGCCAGCAGCCTCCTCAGGGCGTCTCAAGATACGCAGTATTTT. Residues: CASSLLRASQDTQYF. Full variable domain (missing parts from reference TRBV7-2 and TRBJ2-3): GAGVSQSPSNKVTEKGKDVELRCDPISGHTALYWYRQSLGQGLEFLIYFQGNSAPDKSGLPSDRFSAERTGGSVSTLTIQRTQQEDSAVYLCASSLLRASQDTQYFGPGTRLTVL.

Turning to this clonotype: A far larger clone differs by one base, so this is likely a read error. The chain carries TRBV6-1 and TRBJ1-2; no definite D call. Germline CDR1 reads MNHNS; CDR2 reads SASEGT. The CDR3 contains 12 residues. CDR3 in DNA: TGTGTCAGCAGTTCCTCCAACTATGGCTACACCTTC. Its translation: CVSSSSNYGYTF.

In the case of this clonotype: A much more abundant neighbour one base away suggests this may be a read error. The chain carries TRBV6-1 and TRBJ2-2, with D perhaps TRBD1 (6 bases). Trimming shortened V by 6 bases and J by 5 bases, and 16 bases separated the two germline ends. CDR3 length equals 15 residues. Germline V CDR1 and CDR2: MNHNS, SASEGT. Written as DNA, the CDR3 is TGTGCCAGCAGGGATACAGGGTTGGGTACCGGGGAGCTGTTTTTT. This gives the protein CASRDTGLGTGELFF.

The genes are TRBV6-1 and TRBJ1-5, with 7 positions matching TRBD1. V lost 5 bases to trimming and J lost 1 base; unmatched junction nucleotides: 8. Germline V gives CDR1 MNHNS, CDR2 SASEGT. The length of the CDR3 is 16 residues. CDR3 sequence: CASSPPTGVSNQPQHF. CDR3 nucleotides: TGTGCCAGCAGTCCACCTACAGGGGTGAGCAATCAGCCCCAGCATTTT.

By proportion, this clonotype is medium-sized (0.01 to 0.1%). The chain links TRBV18 to TRBJ1-2; D might be TRBD1 (6 bases). Germline loops: CDR1 KGHSH, CDR2 LQKENI. The CDR3 extends over 16 amino acids. The V and J ends lost 1 base and 3 bases respectively, with 15 bases between them. This CDR3 reads CASSPQLGGEDYGYTF. CDR3 DNA: TGTGCCAGCTCACCACAGCTCGGGGGCGAAGACTATGGCTACACCTTC.

V gene TRBV12-3 or TRBV12-4 combines with J gene TRBJ2-4; no reliable D call. The V and J ends lost 4 bases and 10 bases respectively, with 11 bases between them. This CDR3 spans 12 amino acids. The CDR3 reads CASSSATGIQYF. The CDR3 bases are TGTGCCAGCAGTTCGGCGACCGGAATTCAGTACTTC.

This chain joins TRBV19 and TRBJ1-1, with D possibly being TRBD1 (6 bases). V lost 0 bases and J 5 bases, leaving 7 bases between the germline ends. This CDR3 has 13 residues. Germline CDR1 and CDR2: LNHDA and SQIVND (reference sequence). CDR3 sequence reads: CASSIEGATEAFF. CDR3 DNA sequence: TGTGCCAGTAGTATAGAGGGGGCGACTGAAGCTTTCTTT.

By frequency in the sample, this clonotype is medium-sized (0.01 to 0.1%). V and J are TRBV28 and TRBJ2-7; no clear D gene. Trimming removed 3 bases at V and 1 base at J, with 13 bases between. From germline, CDR1 is MDHEN and CDR2 SYDVKM. The CDR3 loop spans 15 amino acids. As DNA, the CDR3 is TGTGCCAGCAGTTTGGACCCGGTCCATTCCTACGAGCAGTACTTC. It translates to CASSLDPVHSYEQYF.

CDR3 loop: CASQDRSVYGYTF. The CDR3 DNA follows: TGTGCCAGCCAGGACAGGTCGGTCTATGGCTACACCTTC. The chain employs TRBV28 and TRBJ1-2; TRBD1 agrees at 7 bases. Losses at the gene ends were 8 bases for V and 4 bases for J; bases not matched to a gene: 7. The length of the CDR3 is 13 residues. Per the germline V gene, CDR1 is MDHEN and CDR2 is SYDVKM.

This clonotype was recorded many times. This chain connects TRBV12-5 to TRBJ1-2, with TRBD1 matching 9 bases. The CDR3 is made up of 14 amino acids. Germline loops: CDR1 LGHNT, CDR2 FRNRAP. Germline trimming cut 0 bases from V and 7 bases from J; bases unmatched to any gene: 3. The chain's CDR3 is CASGLVPTGGGYTF. The CDR3 nucleotides are TGTGCTAGTGGTTTGGTCCCGACAGGGGGTGGCTACACCTTC.

Sample share makes this clonotype medium-sized. The chain is built from TRBV6-2 or TRBV6-3 and TRBJ1-2, with 7 bases lining up with TRBD1. Per germline, CDR1 MNHEY and CDR2 SVGEGT. The V and J ends lost 7 bases and 8 bases, in that order; junction bases with no gene match: 10. CDR3 length equals 13 residues. The CDR3 coding sequence is TGTGCCAGCACCGCCAGGACAGGAGAGGGCTACACCTTC. This gives the protein CASTARTGEGYTF.